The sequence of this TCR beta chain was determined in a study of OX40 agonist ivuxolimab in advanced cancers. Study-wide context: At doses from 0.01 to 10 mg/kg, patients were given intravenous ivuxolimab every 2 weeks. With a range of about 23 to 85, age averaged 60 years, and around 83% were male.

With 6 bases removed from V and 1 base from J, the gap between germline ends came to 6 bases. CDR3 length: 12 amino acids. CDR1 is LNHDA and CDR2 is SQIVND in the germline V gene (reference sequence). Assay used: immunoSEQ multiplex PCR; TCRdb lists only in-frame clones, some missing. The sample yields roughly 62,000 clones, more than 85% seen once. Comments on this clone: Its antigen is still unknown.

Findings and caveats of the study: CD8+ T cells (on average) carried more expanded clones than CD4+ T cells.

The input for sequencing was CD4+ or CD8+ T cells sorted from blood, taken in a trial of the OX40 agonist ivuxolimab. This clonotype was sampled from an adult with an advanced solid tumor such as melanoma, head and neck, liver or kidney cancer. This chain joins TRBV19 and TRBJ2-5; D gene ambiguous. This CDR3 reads CASSPLQETQYF. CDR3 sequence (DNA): TGTGCCAGTAGCCCTCTCCAAGAGACCCAGTACTTC.